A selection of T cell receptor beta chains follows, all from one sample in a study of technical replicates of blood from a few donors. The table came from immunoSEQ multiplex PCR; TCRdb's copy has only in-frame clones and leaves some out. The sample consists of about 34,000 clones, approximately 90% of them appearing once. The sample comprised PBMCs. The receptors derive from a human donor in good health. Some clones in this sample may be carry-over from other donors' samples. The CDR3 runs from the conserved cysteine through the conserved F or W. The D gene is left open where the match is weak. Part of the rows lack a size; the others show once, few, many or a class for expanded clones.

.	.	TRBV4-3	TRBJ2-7	TGCGCCAGCAGCCCGGACGCGGGTTCACCCTACGAGCAGTACTTC	CASSPDAGSPYEQYF
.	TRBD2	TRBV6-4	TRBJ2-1	TGTGCCAGCAGTGAGGCTAGCGGGAGGGGCGAGGATGAGCAGTTCTTC	CASSEASGRGEDEQFF
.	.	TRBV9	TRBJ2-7	TGTGCCAGCAGCGAGACACCAGGTGGATACGAGCAGTACTTC	CASSETPGGYEQYF
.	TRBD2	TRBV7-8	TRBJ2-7	TGTGCCAGCAGCTTAGCGGGGTTGCGGGAGAGGTACGAGCAGTACTTC	CASSLAGLRERYEQYF
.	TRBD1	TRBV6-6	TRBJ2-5	TGTGCCAGCAGTTCCCGAGGACAGGCAGAGACCCAGTACTTC	CASSSRGQAETQYF
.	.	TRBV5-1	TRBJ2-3	TGCGCCAGCAGCCAGCGGGGGATGGACAGGGGAGATACGCAGTATTTT	CASSQRGMDRGDTQYF
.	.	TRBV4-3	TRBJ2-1	TGCGCCAGCAGCCAAGTAACAGGAGATTACAATGAGCAGTTCTTC	CASSQVTGDYNEQFF
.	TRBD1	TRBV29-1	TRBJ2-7	TGCAGCGTTACTGGGACAGGCCCTCGCTACGAGCAGTACTTC	CSVTGTGPRYEQYF
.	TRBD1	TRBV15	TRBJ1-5	TGTGCCACCAGCAGAGACAAATGGGCAGGGCCGGGACAGGGCAATCAGCCCCAGCATTTT	CATSRDKWAGPGQGNQPQHF
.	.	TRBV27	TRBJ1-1	TGTGCCAGTACCCCACAGGGTTTAGGCACTGAAGCTTTCTTT	CASTPQGLGTEAFF
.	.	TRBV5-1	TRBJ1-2	TGCGCCAGCAGCTTGGACAGAGGTAGCGTGGGCTACACCTTC	CASSLDRGSVGYTF
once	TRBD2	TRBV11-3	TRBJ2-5	TGTGCCAGCAGCTTAGTTATTAGCGGGAGTGGCCAAGAGACCCAGTACTTC	CASSLVISGSGQETQYF
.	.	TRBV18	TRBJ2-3	TGTGCCAGCTCACCACCGCGAGCGGGTCCTAGCACAGATACGCAGTATTTT	CASSPPRAGPSTDTQYF
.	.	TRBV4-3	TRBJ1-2	TGCGCCAGCAGCCAAGTGGTCCCGGGTGGCGGCTACACCTTC	CASSQVVPGGGYTF
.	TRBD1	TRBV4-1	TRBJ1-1	TGCGCCAGCAGCCAAGATAGCGGCAGGGGGACTCGGAACACTGAAGCTTTCTTT	CASSQDSGRGTRNTEAFF
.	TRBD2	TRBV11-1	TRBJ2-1	TGTGCCAGCAAGGCGGGGGGGCCTTATCAGTTCTTC	CASKAGGPYQFF
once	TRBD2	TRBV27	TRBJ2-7	TGTGCCAGCTCGGAAAACCCAGGGAGGGGCGAGCAGTACTTC	CASSENPGRGEQYF
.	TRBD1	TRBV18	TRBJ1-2	TGTGCCAGCTCACAACAAGGACAGGTGGACTATGGCTACACCTTC	CASSQQGQVDYGYTF
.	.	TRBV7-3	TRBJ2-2	TGTGCCAGCAGCTTAGGATGGGGGACTAACACCGGGGAGCTGTTTTTT	CASSLGWGTNTGELFF
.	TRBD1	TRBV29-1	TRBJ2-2	TGCAGCGCCAAGACAGGGGTAGTGAACACCGGGGAGCTGTTTTTT	CSAKTGVVNTGELFF
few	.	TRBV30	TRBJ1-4	TGTGCCTGGAAAAAACAGGAGACTAATGAAAAACTGTTTTTT	CAWKKQETNEKLFF
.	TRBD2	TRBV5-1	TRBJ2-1	TGCGCCAGCAGCTTGGGTCGGAGCGGGAGTCGGGATGAGCAGTTCTTC	CASSLGRSGSRDEQFF
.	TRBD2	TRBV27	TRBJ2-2	TGTGCCAGCAGCCCGACTAGCGGGAGGGCCGACACCGGGGAGCTGTTTTTT	CASSPTSGRADTGELFF
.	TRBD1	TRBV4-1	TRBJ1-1	TGCGCCAGCAGCCCCAGGTTTTGGGGGACAGGGGGCGAAGGCGCTTTCTTT	CASSPRFWGTGGEGAFF
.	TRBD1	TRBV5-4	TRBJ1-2	TGTGCCAGCAGCTGGGGACAGTCTAACTATGGCTACACCTTC	CASSWGQSNYGYTF
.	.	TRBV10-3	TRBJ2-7	TGTGCCATCAGTGAGTCCGAACTTGAGTCCTACGAGCAGTACTTC	CAISESELESYEQYF
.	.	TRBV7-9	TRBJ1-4	TGTGCCAGCAGCCGTGTACAGGGTTCTAATGAAAAACTGTTTTTT	CASSRVQGSNEKLFF
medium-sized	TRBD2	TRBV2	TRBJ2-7	TGTGCCTCACGCCGGGGGACTAGCGGCACCTACGAGCAGTACTTC	CASRRGTSGTYEQYF
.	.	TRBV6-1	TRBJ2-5	TGTGCCACTTCGAGGGGGGAGACCCAGTACTTC	CATSRGETQYF
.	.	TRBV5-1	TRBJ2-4	TGCGCCAGCAGCGGTTCCGCGGGACTAGCCAAAAACATTCAGTACTTC	CASSGSAGLAKNIQYF
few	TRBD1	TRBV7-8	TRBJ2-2	TGTGCCAGCAGTGAGGGGGCAGGGGGTTACACCGGGGAGCTGTTTTTT	CASSEGAGGYTGELFF